This TCR beta chain was sequenced during a study of blood T cell repertoires in COVID-19. Study background: The United States, Italy and Spain were the sources of the acute and convalescent COVID-19 samples.

The V gene's germline CDR1 is LNHDA and CDR2 SQIVND (reference sequence). The ends were cut back, 8 bases at V and 7 bases at J, with 9 bases in the middle. This CDR3 spans 12 amino acids. Only in-frame clones appear in the TCRdb table, and some are missing; sequencing was by immunoSEQ multiplex PCR. This table holds around 270,000 clones, 65% to 90% found once. The V and J genes are TRBV19 and TRBJ1-6; D is perhaps TRBD1 (6 bases). The TCR originated in a young man with active or convalescent COVID-19. Sequenced material: peripheral blood. The CDR3 loop reads CASSGQNSPLHF. CDR3 bases: TGTGCCAGTTCCGGACAGAATTCACCCCTCCACTTT.